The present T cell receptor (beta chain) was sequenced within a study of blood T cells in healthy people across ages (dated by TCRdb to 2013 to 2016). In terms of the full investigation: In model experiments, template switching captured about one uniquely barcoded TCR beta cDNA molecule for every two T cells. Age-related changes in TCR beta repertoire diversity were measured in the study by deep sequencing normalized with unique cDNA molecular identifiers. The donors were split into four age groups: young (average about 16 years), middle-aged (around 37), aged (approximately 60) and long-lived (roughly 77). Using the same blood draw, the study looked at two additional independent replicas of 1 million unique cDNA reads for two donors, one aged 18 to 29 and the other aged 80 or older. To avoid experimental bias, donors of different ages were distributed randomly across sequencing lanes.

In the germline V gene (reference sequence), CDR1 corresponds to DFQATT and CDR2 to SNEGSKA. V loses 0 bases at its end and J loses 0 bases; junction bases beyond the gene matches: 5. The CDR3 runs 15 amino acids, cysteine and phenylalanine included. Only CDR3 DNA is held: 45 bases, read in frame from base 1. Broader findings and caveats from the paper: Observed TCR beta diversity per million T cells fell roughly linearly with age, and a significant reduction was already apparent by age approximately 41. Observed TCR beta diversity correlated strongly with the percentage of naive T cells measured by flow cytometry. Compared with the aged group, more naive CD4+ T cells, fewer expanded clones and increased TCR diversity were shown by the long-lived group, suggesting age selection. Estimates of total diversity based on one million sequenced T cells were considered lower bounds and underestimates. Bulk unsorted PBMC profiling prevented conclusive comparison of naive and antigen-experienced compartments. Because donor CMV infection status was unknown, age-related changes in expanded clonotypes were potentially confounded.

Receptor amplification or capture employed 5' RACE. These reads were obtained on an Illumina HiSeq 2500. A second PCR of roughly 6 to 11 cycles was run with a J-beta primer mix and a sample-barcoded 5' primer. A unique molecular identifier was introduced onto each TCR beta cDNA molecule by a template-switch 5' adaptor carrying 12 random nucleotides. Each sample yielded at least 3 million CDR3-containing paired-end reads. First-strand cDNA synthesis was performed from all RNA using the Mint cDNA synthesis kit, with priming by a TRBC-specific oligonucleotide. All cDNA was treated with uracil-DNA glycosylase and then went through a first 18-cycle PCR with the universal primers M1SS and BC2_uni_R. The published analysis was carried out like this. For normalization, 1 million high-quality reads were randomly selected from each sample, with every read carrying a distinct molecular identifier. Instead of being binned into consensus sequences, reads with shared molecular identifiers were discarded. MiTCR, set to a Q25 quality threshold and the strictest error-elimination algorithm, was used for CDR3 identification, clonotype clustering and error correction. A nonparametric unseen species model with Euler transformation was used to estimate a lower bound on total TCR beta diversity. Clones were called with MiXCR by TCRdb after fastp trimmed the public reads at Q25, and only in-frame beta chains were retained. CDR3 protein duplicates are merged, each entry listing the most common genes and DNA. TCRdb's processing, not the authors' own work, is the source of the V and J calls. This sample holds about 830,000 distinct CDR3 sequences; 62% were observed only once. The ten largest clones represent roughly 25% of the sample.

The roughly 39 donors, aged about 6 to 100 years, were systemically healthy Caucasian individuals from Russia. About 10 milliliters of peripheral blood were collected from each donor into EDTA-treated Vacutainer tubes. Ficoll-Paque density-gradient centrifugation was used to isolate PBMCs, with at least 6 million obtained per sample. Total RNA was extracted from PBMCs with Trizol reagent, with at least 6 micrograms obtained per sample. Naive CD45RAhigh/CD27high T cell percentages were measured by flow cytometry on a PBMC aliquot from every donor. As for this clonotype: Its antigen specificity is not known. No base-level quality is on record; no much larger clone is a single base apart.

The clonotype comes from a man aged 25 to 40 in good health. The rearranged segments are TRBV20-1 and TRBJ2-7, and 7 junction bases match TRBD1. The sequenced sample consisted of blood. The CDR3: CSARDHRQGSYEQYF. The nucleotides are TGCAGTGCTAGAGACCATAGACAGGGCTCCTACGAGCAGTACTTC.